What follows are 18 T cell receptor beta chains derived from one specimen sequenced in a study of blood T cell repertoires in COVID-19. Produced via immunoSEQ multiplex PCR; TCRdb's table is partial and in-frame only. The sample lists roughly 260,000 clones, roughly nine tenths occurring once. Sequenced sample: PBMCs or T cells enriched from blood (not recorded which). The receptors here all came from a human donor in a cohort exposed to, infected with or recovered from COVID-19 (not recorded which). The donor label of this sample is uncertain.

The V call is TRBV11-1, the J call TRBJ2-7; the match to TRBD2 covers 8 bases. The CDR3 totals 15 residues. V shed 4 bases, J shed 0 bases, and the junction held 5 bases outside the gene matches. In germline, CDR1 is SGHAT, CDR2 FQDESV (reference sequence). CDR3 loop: CASSYFSGVSYEQYF. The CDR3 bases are TGTGCCAGCAGCTATTTTAGCGGGGTCTCCTACGAGCAGTACTTC.

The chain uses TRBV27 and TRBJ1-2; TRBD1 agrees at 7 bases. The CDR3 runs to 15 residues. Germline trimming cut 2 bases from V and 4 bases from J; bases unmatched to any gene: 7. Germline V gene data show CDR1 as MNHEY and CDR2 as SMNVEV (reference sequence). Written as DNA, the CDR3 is TGTGCCAGCAGTTTACAAGGGGGCGCGGGCTATGGCTACACCTTC. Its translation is CASSLQGGAGYGYTF.

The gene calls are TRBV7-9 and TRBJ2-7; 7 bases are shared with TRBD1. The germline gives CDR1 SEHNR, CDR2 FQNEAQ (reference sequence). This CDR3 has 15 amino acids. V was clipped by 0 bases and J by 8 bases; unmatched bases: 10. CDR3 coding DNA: TGTGCCAGCAGCTTAGCGACAGGGACCCCCTGGCAGCAGTACTTC. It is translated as CASSLATGTPWQQYF.

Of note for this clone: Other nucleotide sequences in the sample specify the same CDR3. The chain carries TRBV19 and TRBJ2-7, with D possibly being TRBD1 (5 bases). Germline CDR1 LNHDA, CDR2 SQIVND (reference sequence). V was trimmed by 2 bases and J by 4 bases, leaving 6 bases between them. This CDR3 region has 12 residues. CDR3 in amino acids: CASSIQGYEQYF. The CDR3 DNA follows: TGTGCCAGTAGTATACAGGGATACGAGCAGTACTTC.

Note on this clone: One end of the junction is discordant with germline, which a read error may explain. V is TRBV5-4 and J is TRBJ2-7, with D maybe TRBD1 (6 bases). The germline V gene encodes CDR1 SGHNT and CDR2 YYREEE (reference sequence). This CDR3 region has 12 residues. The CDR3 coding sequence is TGTGCCAGCAGCTCCCCCGGGACACCGAGGGGCTTC. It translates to CASSSPGTPRGF.

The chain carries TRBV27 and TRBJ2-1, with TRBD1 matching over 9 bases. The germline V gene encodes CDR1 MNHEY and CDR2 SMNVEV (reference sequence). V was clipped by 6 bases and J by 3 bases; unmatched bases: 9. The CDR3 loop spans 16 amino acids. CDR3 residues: CASRGPGQGNYNEQFF. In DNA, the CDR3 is TGTGCCAGCAGAGGCCCCGGACAGGGGAACTACAATGAGCAGTTCTTC.

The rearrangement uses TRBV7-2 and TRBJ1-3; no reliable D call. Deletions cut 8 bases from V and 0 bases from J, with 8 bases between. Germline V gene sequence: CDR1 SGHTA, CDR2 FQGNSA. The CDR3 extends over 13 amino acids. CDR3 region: CASGVSSGNTIYF. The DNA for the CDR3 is TGTGCCAGCGGAGTAAGCTCTGGAAACACCATATATTTT.

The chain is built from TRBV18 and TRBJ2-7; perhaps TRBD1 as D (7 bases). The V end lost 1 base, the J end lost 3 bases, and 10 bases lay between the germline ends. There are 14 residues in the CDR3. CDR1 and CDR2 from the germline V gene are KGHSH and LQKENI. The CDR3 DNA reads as TGTGCCAGCTCACCACGGGGGGACAGCTACGAGCAGTACTTC. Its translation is CASSPRGDSYEQYF.

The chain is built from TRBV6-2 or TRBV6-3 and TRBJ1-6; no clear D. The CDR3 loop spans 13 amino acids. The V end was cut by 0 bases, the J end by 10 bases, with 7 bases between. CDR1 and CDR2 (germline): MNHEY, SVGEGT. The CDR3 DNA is TGTGCCAGCAGTTACTCCTACCCGTCACCCCTCCACTTT. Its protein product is CASSYSYPSPLHF.

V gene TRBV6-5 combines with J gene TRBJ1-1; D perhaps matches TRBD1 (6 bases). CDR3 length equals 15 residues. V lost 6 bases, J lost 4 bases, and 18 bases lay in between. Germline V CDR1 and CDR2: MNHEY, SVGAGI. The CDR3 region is CASRRAPGDATEAFF. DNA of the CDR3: TGTGCCAGCAGAAGAGCCCCAGGGGACGCCACTGAAGCTTTCTTT.

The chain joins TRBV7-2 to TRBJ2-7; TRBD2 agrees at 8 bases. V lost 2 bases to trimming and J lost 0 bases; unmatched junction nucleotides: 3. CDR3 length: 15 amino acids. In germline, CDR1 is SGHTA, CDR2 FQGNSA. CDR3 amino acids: CASSLQRGSSYEQYF. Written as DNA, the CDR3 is TGTGCCAGCAGCTTACAGCGGGGGAGCTCCTACGAGCAGTACTTC.

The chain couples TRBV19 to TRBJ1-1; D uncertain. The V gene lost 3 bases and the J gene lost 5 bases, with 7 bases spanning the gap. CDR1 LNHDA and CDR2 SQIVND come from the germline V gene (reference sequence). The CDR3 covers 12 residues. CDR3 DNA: TGTGCCAGTAGTATTGGCTTAACTGAAGCTTTCTTT. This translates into CASSIGLTEAFF.

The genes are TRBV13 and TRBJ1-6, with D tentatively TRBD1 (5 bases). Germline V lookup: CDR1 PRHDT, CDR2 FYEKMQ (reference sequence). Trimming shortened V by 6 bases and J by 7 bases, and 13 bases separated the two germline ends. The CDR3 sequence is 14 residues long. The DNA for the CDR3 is TGTGCCAGCAGACTAAAGGGGATCAATTCACCCCTCCACTTT. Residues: CASRLKGINSPLHF.

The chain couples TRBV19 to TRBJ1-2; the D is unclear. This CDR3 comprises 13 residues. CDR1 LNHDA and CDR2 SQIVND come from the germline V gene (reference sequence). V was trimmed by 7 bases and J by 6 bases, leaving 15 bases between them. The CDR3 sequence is CASTVLGANGYTF. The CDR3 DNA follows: TGTGCCAGTACCGTCTTGGGAGCTAATGGCTACACCTTC.

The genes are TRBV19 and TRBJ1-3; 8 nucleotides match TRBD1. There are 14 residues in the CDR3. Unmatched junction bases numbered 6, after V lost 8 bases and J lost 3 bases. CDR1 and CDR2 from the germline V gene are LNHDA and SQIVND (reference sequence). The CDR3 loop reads CASQGRGLGNTIYF. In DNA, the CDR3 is TGTGCCAGTCAGGGCAGGGGGCTTGGAAACACCATATATTTT.

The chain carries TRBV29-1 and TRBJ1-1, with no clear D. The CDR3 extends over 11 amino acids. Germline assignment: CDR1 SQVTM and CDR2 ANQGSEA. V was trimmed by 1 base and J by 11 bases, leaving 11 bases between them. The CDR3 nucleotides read TGCAGCGTTGAAGTGGAGGGCCGGGCTTTCTTT. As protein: CSVEVEGRAFF.

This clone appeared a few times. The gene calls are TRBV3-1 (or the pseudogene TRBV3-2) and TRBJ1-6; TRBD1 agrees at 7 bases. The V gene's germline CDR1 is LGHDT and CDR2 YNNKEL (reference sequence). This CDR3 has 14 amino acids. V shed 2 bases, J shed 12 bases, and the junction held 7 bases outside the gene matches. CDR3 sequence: CASSQYRGKGPLHF. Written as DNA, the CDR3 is TGTGCCAGCAGCCAATACAGGGGCAAGGGACCCCTCCACTTT.

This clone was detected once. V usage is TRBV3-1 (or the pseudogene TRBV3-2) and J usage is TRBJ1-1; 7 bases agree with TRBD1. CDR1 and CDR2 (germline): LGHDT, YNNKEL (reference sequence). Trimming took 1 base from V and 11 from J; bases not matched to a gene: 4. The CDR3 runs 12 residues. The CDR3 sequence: CASSQGTGQAFF. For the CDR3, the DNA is TGTGCCAGCAGCCAAGGCACGGGACAGGCTTTCTTT.